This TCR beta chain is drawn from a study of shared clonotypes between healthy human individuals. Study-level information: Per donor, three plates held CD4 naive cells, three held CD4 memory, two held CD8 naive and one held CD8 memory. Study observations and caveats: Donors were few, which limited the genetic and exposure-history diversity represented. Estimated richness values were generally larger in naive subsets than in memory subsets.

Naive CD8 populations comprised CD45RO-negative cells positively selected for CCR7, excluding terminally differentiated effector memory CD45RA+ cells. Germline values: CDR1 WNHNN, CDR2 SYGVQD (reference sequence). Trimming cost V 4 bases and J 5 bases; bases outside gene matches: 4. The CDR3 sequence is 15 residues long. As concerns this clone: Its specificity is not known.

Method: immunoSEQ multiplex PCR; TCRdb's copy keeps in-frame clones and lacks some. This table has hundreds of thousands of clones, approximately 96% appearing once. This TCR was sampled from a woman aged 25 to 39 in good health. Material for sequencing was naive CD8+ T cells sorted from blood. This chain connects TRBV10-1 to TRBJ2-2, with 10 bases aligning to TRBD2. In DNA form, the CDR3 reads TGCGCCAGCAGTGGGCTAGCGGGGGATACCGGGGAGCTGTTTTTT. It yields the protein CASSGLAGDTGELFF.